This TCR beta chain is from a study of response to subunit inactivated influenza vaccine listed by TCRdb under 2018. General notes on the study: The study used deep quantitative T cell receptor repertoire profiling to track responses to a trivalent subunit inactivated influenza vaccine. Study-wide conclusions, independent of this receptor: The authors suggested that each seasonal influenza vaccination may recruit only a limited number of new T cells.

This clonotype was seen a few times. No cognate antigen has been identified for it. One base away there is no much larger clone; base qualities are not given. The CDR3 holds 15 amino acids from the cysteine to the phenylalanine. CDR3 DNA only is kept here, 45 bases in frame from base 1. The germline V gene supplies CDR1 MNHNS and CDR2 SASEGT. Ends trimmed: V by 6 bases, J by 0 bases; bases unmatched to a gene: 5. Library preparation employed RT-PCR. This sample was sequenced with an Illumina HiSeq 2500. TCRdb passed the public sequencing reads through fastp at Q25 and MiXCR, retaining productive beta sequences. When rows share a CDR3 protein, they turn into one entry using the most common DNA and genes. For this sample there are 300,000 to 350,000 distinct CDR3 sequences; around 22% appear just once. The ten most abundant clones make up approximately 10% of the sample.

The clonotype comes from a man between 45 and 75 years old who received an inactivated influenza vaccine. Donor details come from another sample of the same person, matched by shared clones. This chain is built from TRBV6-1 and TRBJ1-5; the central 7 bases match TRBD1. This sample comprised PBMCs from blood, obtained about 20 months after vaccination. The bases read TGTGCCAGCAGGGAGACAGGGAGTAGCAATCAGCCCCAGCATTTT. This codes for CASRETGSSNQPQHF.